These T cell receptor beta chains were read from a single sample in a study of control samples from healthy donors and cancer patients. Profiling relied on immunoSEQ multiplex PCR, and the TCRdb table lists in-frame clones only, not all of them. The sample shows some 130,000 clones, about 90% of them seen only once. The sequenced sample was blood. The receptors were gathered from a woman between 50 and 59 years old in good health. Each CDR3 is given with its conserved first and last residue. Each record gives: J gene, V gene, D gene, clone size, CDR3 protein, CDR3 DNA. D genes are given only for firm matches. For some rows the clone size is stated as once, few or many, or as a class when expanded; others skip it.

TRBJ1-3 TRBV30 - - CAWSVVMAGNTIYF TGTGCCTGGAGTGTTGTAATGGCTGGAAACACCATATATTTT
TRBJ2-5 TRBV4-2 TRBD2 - CASSPTWTSGGIQETQYF TGTGCCAGCAGCCCGACTTGGACTAGCGGGGGAATACAAGAGACCCAGTACTTC
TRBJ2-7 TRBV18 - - CASSPSLAESYEQYF TGTGCCAGCTCACCTTCCTTAGCGGAGTCCTACGAGCAGTACTTC
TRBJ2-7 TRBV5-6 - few CASSNNYEQYF TGTGCCAGCTCAAACAACTACGAGCAGTACTTC
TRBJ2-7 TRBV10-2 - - CASSESLGRALGEQYF TGCGCCAGCAGTGAGAGCCTCGGCAGGGCTTTAGGGGAGCAGTACTTC
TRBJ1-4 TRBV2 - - CASNSDYNEKLFF TGTGCCAGCAATTCCGACTATAATGAAAAACTGTTTTTT
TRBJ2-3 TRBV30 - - CAWSERRLRTDTQYF TGTGCCTGGAGTGAAAGAAGGCTACGCACAGATACGCAGTATTTT
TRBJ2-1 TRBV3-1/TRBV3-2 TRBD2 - CASSLGTSGLDNEQFF TGTGCCAGCAGCCTCGGGACTAGCGGGCTCGACAATGAGCAGTTCTTC
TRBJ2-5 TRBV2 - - CASSEAMGGQQETQYF TGTGCCAGCAGTGAAGCGATGGGTGGGCAGCAAGAGACCCAGTACTTC
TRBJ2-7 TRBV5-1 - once CASSLGAGEQYF TGCGCCAGCAGCTTGGGAGCGGGCGAGCAGTACTTC
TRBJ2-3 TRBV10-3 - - CAIKRTDTQYF TGTGCCATCAAGAGGACAGATACGCAGTATTTT
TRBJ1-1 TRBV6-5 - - CASGRSRAEAFF TGTGCCAGCGGCCGTAGTAGGGCTGAAGCTTTCTTT
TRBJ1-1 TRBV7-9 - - CASSSGTVNTEAFF TGTGCCAGCAGCTCGGGGACGGTGAACACTGAAGCTTTCTTT
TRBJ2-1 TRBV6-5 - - CASTFGSSYNEQFF TGTGCCAGCACTTTCGGGAGCTCCTACAATGAGCAGTTCTTC
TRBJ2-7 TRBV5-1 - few CASSLEGSGGWYF TGCGCCAGCAGCTTGGAGGGTAGCGGTGGGTGGTACTTC
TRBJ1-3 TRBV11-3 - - CASSLGPGHENTIYF TGTGCCAGCAGCTTAGGTCCGGGACATGAAAACACCATATATTTT
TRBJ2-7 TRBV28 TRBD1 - CASSSLRDRGNYEQYF TGTGCCAGCAGTTCCCTCCGCGACAGGGGGAACTACGAGCAGTACTTC
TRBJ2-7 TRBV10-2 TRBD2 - CASSGTSRSYEQYF TGCGCCAGCAGCGGGACTAGCAGATCCTACGAGCAGTACTTC
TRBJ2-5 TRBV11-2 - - CASSLWVDGGETQYF TGTGCCAGCAGCTTATGGGTGGATGGCGGGGAGACCCAGTACTTC
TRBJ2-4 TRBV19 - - CASSALDLAKNIQYF TGTGCCAGTAGTGCCCTAGATTTAGCCAAAAACATTCAGTACTTC
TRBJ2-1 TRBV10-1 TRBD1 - CASSAHTGTGGYEQFF TGCGCCAGCAGTGCCCACACAGGGACAGGAGGCTATGAGCAGTTCTTC
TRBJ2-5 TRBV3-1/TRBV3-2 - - CASSQNRGGETQYF TGTGCCAGCAGCCAAAACAGGGGGGGAGAGACCCAGTACTTC
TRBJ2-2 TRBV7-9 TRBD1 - CASSVSTGIGTGELFF TGTGCCAGCAGCGTCTCGACAGGGATAGGAACCGGGGAGCTGTTTTTT
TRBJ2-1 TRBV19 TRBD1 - CASSRDRGGEQFF TGTGCCAGTAGTAGGGACAGGGGGGGTGAGCAGTTCTTC
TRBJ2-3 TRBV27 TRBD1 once CASSHKFGGQGADTQYF TGTGCCAGCAGCCACAAGTTCGGGGGACAGGGCGCAGATACGCAGTATTTT
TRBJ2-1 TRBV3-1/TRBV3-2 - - CASSPWELANNEQFF TGTGCCAGCAGCCCCTGGGAACTAGCCAACAATGAGCAGTTCTTC
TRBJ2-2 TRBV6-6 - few CASSSALSTGELFF TGTGCCAGCAGTTCAGCTTTAAGCACCGGGGAGCTGTTTTTT
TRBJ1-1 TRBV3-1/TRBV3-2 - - CASSRAREAEAFF TGTGCCAGCAGCCGGGCCAGGGAGGCTGAAGCTTTCTTT
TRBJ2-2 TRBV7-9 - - CASRRQMNTGELFF TGTGCCAGCAGGAGACAGATGAACACCGGGGAGCTGTTTTTT
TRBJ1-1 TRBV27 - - CASSRILRGGNTEAFF TGTGCCAGCAGTCGAATCCTAAGGGGGGGGAACACTGAAGCTTTCTTT
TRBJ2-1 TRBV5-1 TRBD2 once CASSLDRDYGDEQFF TGCGCCAGCAGCCTGGACCGGGACTACGGCGATGAGCAGTTCTTC
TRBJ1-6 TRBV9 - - CASSVGEGDNSPLHF TGTGCCAGCAGCGTTGGAGAGGGAGATAATTCACCCCTCCACTTT
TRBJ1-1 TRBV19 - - CASRRDRLMNTEAFF TGTGCCAGTAGGCGGGACCGGCTAATGAACACTGAAGCTTTCTTT
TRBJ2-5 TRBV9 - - CASSVDGTRQETQYF TGTGCCAGCAGCGTAGATGGGACAAGACAAGAGACCCAGTACTTC
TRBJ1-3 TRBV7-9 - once CASSLYPGNTIYF TGTGCCAGCAGCTTATACCCTGGAAACACCATATATTTT
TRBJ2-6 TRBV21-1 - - CASSKSRPSGANVLTF TGTGCCAGCAGCAAAAGTCGTCCCTCTGGGGCCAACGTCCTGACTTTC
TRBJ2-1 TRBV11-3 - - CASSPPGSAYNEQFF TGTGCCAGCAGCCCACCTGGGTCTGCCTACAATGAGCAGTTCTTC
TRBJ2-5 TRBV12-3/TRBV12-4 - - CASSLGPAKTQYF TGTGCCAGCAGTTTGGGACCGGCAAAGACCCAGTACTTC